The clone carrying this T cell receptor beta chain was counted between two and nine times. These data belong to a study of cytomegalovirus exposure and HLA in healthy donors. For the study at large: Earlier results showed 120 million or so unique TCR beta sequences derived from about 179 million T cells.

60 Vbeta and 13 Jbeta primers were used in PCR. Clones were read by immunoSEQ multiplex PCR, and TCRdb kept only the in-frame ones, dropping some. Counted here are 100,000 to 150,000 clones, roughly 10% occurring once; the ten biggest clones make up under 6%. Trimming shortened V by 4 bases and J by 7 bases, and 5 bases separated the two germline ends. The CDR3 runs 10 residues. Germline V gene data show CDR1 as SQVTM and CDR2 as ANQGSEA. This TCR derives from a woman aged 18-29 years in good health and CMV-seropositive. Material: PBMCs. The V gene is TRBV29-1, the J gene TRBJ1-5; the D is unclear. CDR3 nucleotides: TGCAGCGTTGGTGGCCAGCCCCAGCATTTT. Its translation: CSVGGQPQHF.